This T cell receptor beta chain was identified during a study of blood T cell repertoires in COVID-19. The germline V gene encodes CDR1 KGHSH and CDR2 LQKENI. The length of the CDR3 is 16 residues. Trimming took 2 bases from V and 6 from J; bases not matched to a gene: 12. Method: immunoSEQ multiplex PCR; TCRdb's copy keeps in-frame clones and lacks some. This repertoire shows about 300,000 clones, about 89% found once; its top ten account for 5% to 7.5%. The receptor was derived from a man aged 18 to 29 who had recovered from COVID-19. What was sequenced was peripheral blood. V is TRBV18 and J is TRBJ1-2, with TRBD1 identical over 7 bases. This CDR3 is CASSPSIRDRKNGYTF. The CDR3 coding sequence is TGTGCCAGCTCACCAAGCATACGGGACAGAAAAAATGGCTACACCTTC.